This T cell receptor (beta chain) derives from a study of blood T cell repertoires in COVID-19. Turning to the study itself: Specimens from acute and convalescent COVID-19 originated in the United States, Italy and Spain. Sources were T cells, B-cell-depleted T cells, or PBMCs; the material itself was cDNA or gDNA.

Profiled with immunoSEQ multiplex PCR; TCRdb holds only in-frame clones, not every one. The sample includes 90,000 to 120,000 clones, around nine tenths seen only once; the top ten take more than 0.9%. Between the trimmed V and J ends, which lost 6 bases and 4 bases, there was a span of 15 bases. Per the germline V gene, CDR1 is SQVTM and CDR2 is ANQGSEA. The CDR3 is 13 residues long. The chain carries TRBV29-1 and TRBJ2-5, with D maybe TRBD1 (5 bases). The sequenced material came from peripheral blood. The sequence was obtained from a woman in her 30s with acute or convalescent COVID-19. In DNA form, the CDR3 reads TGCAGCGTGTGGTCACAGGTGGGAGAGACCCAGTACTTC. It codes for CSVWSQVGETQYF.